This T cell receptor beta chain was recovered during a study of blood T cell repertoires in COVID-19. Study members were between about 18 and 89 years old and lived in 24 US regions. Cohorts were determined from participant-reported clinical history. Per the original methods: Scientists estimated how many nucleated cells there were by amplifying reference gene primers. Produced via immunoSEQ multiplex PCR; TCRdb's table is partial and in-frame only. The V and J calls and clone size were taken over from that table, and D and trimming were inferred from the DNA. The table has about 320,000 clones, 86% seen once. This CDR3 region has 16 residues. The V gene's germline CDR1 is SGHRS and CDR2 YFSETQ. V lost 2 bases, J lost 5 bases, and 17 bases lay in between. A few counts support this clone.

The chain carries TRBV5-1 and TRBJ2-1, with a tentative D call TRBD1 (6 bases). The sequenced sample consisted of PBMCs or T cells enriched from blood (not recorded which). The receptor was derived from a woman aged 18-29 years who had recovered from COVID-19. The CDR3 loop reads CASSLYHETGDNEQFF. The DNA of the CDR3 is TGCGCCAGCAGCTTATACCATGAGACAGGAGACAATGAGCAGTTCTTC.